This T cell receptor (beta chain) was sequenced in a study of neurological immune-mediated disorders (dated by TCRdb to between 2018 and 2021). About the study as a whole: Among the approximately 35 multiple sclerosis patients, relapsing-remitting MS was present in approximately 31 and secondary progressive MS was present in 3. Of the approximately 66 subjects in the cohort, about 14 were HAM/TSP patients, about 34 were multiple sclerosis patients, and 20 were healthy controls. Alongside PBMC samples, the set of approximately 100 TCR-beta libraries contained longitudinal samples, technical triplicates, and paired CD4+ and CD8+ T-cell subsets that had been sorted. Peripheral blood TCR-beta repertoires from HTLV-I-associated myelopathy (HAM/TSP) patients, multiple sclerosis patients and healthy controls were compared by UMI-based sequencing. Study-wide conclusions, independent of this receptor: No identical CDR3 amino acid sequences were shared among expanded clones across subjects, suggesting private TCR-beta repertoires in all groups. TCR clonal expansion was greatest in HAM/TSP patients and smallest in MS patients, who ranked below even healthy controls. Phylogenetic analysis grouped repertoires from 18 of 34 MS patients into a cluster of related CDR3 sequences, suggesting a possible repertoire-level signature. No association of the MS cluster with clinical or MRI features was observed, and the need for larger cohorts was stated by the authors.

cDNA was synthesized by template-switch 5'RACE using a primer with a 10-nucleotide random unique molecular identifier that tagged each TCR transcript. Every sequencing run yielded over 170 million TCR-beta sequences covering 15-18 subjects. Total RNA was extracted with the RNeasy kit. The KAPA Real-time Library Amplification kit was used to amplify TCR-beta VDJ regions with primers targeting the TCR constant region and the 5'RACE anchor. A first PCR added sample indexes and Illumina adaptors, after which a second PCR increased the library yield. After Ampure bead purification, the roughly 650 bp TCR product was size-selected on a 2% E-gel SizeSelection system. Library quality was checked on a Bioanalyzer, concentration was measured with Qubit, and libraries were quantified with the Kapa Library Quantification kit before pooling. Paired-end 2 x 150 bp sequencing of the libraries was performed on an Illumina HiSeq 2500. To increase sequence diversity, roughly 24-30% phiX was spiked into each library pool. In the authors' own workflow: The quality-filtered reads were processed with the UMI-based MiGEC pipeline, whose error correction step removed more than 80% of the raw TCR sequences. VDJ genes were aligned to IMGT germline references, and clonotypes were defined by unique CDR3 amino acid sequence plus V-J genes. Clonal expansion, Shannon diversity, and CDR3 relatedness (CalcPairwiseDistances, ClusterSamples) were evaluated with VDJtools, and phylogenetic trees were built with CLCbio workbench. Clones with at least 8 unique UMIs were defined as expanded, with this threshold being based on coefficient-of-variation modelling across technical triplicates. TCRdb reworked the public reads: Q25 trimming with fastp, MiXCR clone assembly, productive beta chains retained. CDR3 protein duplicates are merged, each entry listing the most common genes and DNA. TCRdb's processing, not the study's, gives the V and J calls here. This sample comprises 50,000 to 65,000 distinct CDR3 sequences, approximately 3.9% of them detected only once. The ten top clones hold less than 2% of the sample.

Unsorted PBMC libraries were generated from 2 million PBMCs stored in RNAlater at -80 °C until RNA extraction. The multiple sclerosis patients were enrolled in a US clinical protocol that evaluated disease progression with magnetic resonance imaging. Peripheral blood was subjected to Ficoll-Hypaque density gradient centrifugation to isolate PBMCs, which were then cryopreserved in liquid nitrogen. This clonotype has ten or more counts. Its antigen is not yet known. The junction differs from germline at one of its ends, possibly a read error. As encoded in the germline V gene, CDR1 is SGHVS while CDR2 is FQNEAQ. There are 14 amino acids in the CDR3, from cysteine to phenylalanine inclusive. Only CDR3 DNA remains: 42 bases, in frame from the first base.

The chain joins TRBV7-8 to TRBJ1-1; TRBD1 could be the D gene, as 6 bases match. The specimen sequenced was PBMCs. The receptor was derived from a young man with multiple sclerosis. The sequenced DNA is TGCGCCAGCAGCTTGGGGGGCGTGAGGACTGAAGCTTTCTTT. This sequence encodes CASSLGGVRTEAFF.